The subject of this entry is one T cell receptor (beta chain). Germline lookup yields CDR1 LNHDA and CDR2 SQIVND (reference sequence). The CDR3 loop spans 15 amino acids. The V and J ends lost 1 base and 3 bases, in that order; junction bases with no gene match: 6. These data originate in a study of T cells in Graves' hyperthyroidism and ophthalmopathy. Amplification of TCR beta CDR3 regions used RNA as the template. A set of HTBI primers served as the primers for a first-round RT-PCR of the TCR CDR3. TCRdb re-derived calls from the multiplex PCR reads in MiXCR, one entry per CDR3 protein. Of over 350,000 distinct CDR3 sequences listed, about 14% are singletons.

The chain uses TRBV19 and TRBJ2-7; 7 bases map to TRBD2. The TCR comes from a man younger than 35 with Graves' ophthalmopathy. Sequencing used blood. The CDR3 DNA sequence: TGTGCCAGTAGTATAGCGGGAGGCTTTATCTACGAGCAGTACTTC. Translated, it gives CASSIAGGFIYEQYF.